This TCR beta chain was recorded in a study of control samples from healthy donors and cancer patients. As to this clone: A junction end diverges from the germline sequence, so it may reflect a read error.

Sequencing was performed with immunoSEQ multiplex PCR; in TCRdb, only in-frame clones are kept and a portion is missing. The data contain around 110,000 clones, over 90% of them seen just once; the ten biggest clones take up over 2.5%. The CDR3 sequence is 14 residues long. The V gene's germline CDR1 is KGHDR and CDR2 SFDVKD. The source material was blood. J is TRBJ2-7 and V is TRBV24-1; 9 bases are a match to TRBD1. This sequence originates from a young man in good health. This chain's CDR3 is CATSDHTGGNERYF. The CDR3 bases are TGTGCCACCAGTGATCACACAGGGGGCAACGAGCGGTACTTC.